The present T cell receptor (beta chain) was sequenced within a study of beta chain features in type 1 diabetes (dated by TCRdb to 2017 to 2018). For the wider study: Mean age, gender distribution, total cell number and subset yield did not differ between patients and healthy donors. In the study, recently diagnosed type 1 diabetes patients and matched healthy donors were compared on the TCRB repertoires of their sorted circulating CD4+ T cell subsets. A total of 100 million to 110 million sorted cells were examined across all samples, and a strong correlation was observed between cell number per subset and RNA yield. Naive and central memory subsets were obtained from all 28 donors, but regulatory and stem cell-like memory subsets were isolated from only 8 patients and roughly eight healthy donors.

Each donor gave one peripheral blood draw, averaging roughly 100 mL, which was collected into heparinised tubes. A BD FACSAria II and a panel including CD45RO, CCR7, CD25, CD127, CD95 and CD27 were used to sort naive, central memory, regulatory and stem cell-like memory CD4+ T cells. Every sorted population had a purity above 98%. PBMCs were isolated right away by Lymphoprep density gradient centrifugation and were stained directly, without culture. So that batch effects would be minimized, each experiment stained and sorted samples in pairs, pairing one healthy donor with one patient. A note on this clone: No antigen is known for it. It has no much larger one-base neighbor in the sample; base qualities were not kept.

What the authors observed across the whole study: Fewer insertions and more nucleotide deletions at VDJ recombination sites were observed in patients with type 1 diabetes, implying thymic rearrangement abnormalities. Because cDNA rather than genomic DNA was sequenced, highly expressing activated cells could have been over-represented, although no difference in activation and CD3 levels was found between groups. Shorter templates might be favored by PCR, yet because patient and control samples were amplified and corrected together, any such skew would affect both groups equally. Only small numbers of individuals were included in the HLA sub-analyses, which left unresolved whether HLA type had any influence on TCRB rearrangement. Naive, central memory and regulatory TCRB repertoires appeared to be more similar among patients than among healthy donors. In all four CD4+ subsets, TCRB CDR3 length was moderately but significantly shorter in type 1 diabetes patients.

CDR1 and CDR2, per the germline V gene, are MGHRA and YSYEKL. The cysteine opens and the phenylalanine closes a CDR3 of 15 amino acids. Just the 45-base CDR3 DNA is kept, in frame starting at base 1. V is reduced by 4 bases and J by 2 bases, leaving a spacing of 12 bases between them. The entire amount of isolated RNA was reverse transcribed using the High Capacity cDNA Reverse Transcription Kit, so the sequenced TCRB transcripts were expressed ones. Deep immunoSEQ sequencing was performed on naive, central memory and regulatory T cell samples, with an average of around 3.4 million total reads per sample. Sorted cells were lysed in RLT buffer, and RNA was extracted using DNase-treated RNeasy Micro or Mini kits according to cell number. Each cell subset was processed on its own to prevent cross-contamination, while patient and healthy donor samples were processed together. The immunoSEQ multiplex PCR was used to amplify TCRB sequences from cDNA, generating 87-bp fragments that spanned the CDR3 region. The amplicons were sequenced using the Illumina HiSeq platform. The original pipeline was this. PCR bias was corrected computationally using synthetic template baselines, and reads within Hamming distance 2 were collapsed, with unmergeable singletons discarded. Reads were aligned against IMGT so that V, D and J genes, CDR3 length and insertions or deletions at six rearrangement sites could be assigned. Clonotype counts were normalized to sorted cell number within each subset before computing true diversity and Gini coefficients with the tcR R package. Repertoire sharing was quantified using the overlap coefficient calculated on TCRB nucleotide sequences. As a proxy for the pre-selection repertoire, out-of-frame TCRB sequences from naive cells were analyzed. In its TCRdb copy, this immuneACCESS table keeps in-frame sequences only and misses some clones. Where compared with another copy, unresolved V genes explain less than half of these, and the others have no known cause. The V and J calls and clone size come from that table; D and trimming were worked out from the DNA. The sample contains about 900,000 clones, about 17% of them found a single time. Together, the top ten hold 0.023% of the sample.

The rearrangement joined TRBV4-1 to TRBJ2-1, with no confident D gene call. The source of this sequence is a woman younger than 35 in good health. Sequencing input: naive CD4+ T cells from blood. The label giving this sample's cell subset or site can be read as: true naive CD4+ T cells. The DNA sequence is given as TGCGCCAGCAGCCTACCCGGGCGTACCTACAATGAGCAGTTCTTC. Its protein reads: CASSLPGRTYNEQFF.